The TCR beta chain described here comes from a study of naive and memory T cell subsets. Overall study results and limits: Over 85% of naive TCR sequences appeared only once, unlike memory subsets.

In regard to this clonotype: Antigen specificity is unknown.

This CDR3 region has 17 residues. Germline trimming cut 2 bases from V and 4 bases from J; bases unmatched to any gene: 8. CDR1 MNHNS and CDR2 SASEGT come from the germline V gene. Two oligonucleotides, mixed equimolar, formed the beta constant-region primer covering TRBC1 and TRBC2. One entry per CDR3 protein, called by TCRdb with MiXCR from the UMI-ligation and nested PCR reads. The sample contains around 30,000 distinct CDR3 sequences, around 11% of which appear only once. V usage is TRBV6-1 and J usage is TRBJ2-6, with 7 bases fitting TRBD1. The TCR comes from a human donor in good health. Sequencing input: effector memory CD4+ T cells from blood. Documented subset: effector memory, CD45RA- CD27-. The CDR3 coding sequence is TGTGCCAGCAGTGAAATGGACAGGAACTTCGGGGCCAACGTCCTGACTTTC. It encodes CASSEMDRNFGANVLTF.